The TCR beta chain described here comes from a study of Ad26.COV2.S vaccination and SARS-CoV-2 variants. Findings and caveats of the study: Spike-specific responses of CD8+ and CD4+ T cells were reported to display substantial breadth after vaccination. The study found similar non-spike TCR breadth in vaccine and placebo recipients.

Here immunoSEQ multiplex PCR was the method, and the copy in TCRdb shows in-frame clones only, minus some. The sample has around 310,000 clones, about nine tenths seen once. Treatment reported: 19 received Ad26.COV2.S at low or high dose, single or two shots; five or six received placebo; per-sample allocation not given. Material that was analyzed had been drawn on day 63 after the first vaccine or placebo injection. An adult aged 18-55 years in Boston served as the donor. The vaccine delivered Wuhan-strain SARS-CoV-2 spike through an Ad26 vector. This clone was seen a single time. Its antigen is still unknown. The CDR3 runs to 16 residues. V was shortened by 2 bases and J by 4 bases, with 15 bases between the two germline ends.

The receptor comes from a person aged 18-60 years who received the Ad26.COV2.S COVID-19 vaccine or a placebo. The V gene is TRBV23-1, the J gene TRBJ1-5, with TRBD1 as a possible D gene (5 bases). TRBV23-1 is flagged as an ORF with uncertain function. This specimen consisted of peripheral blood, obtained in a trial of Ad26.COV2.S vaccine versus placebo. CDR3 residues: CASSQEVRVGNQPQHF. The CDR3 DNA sequence: TGCGCCAGCAGTCAAGAGGTCAGGGTGGGGAATCAGCCCCAGCATTTT.